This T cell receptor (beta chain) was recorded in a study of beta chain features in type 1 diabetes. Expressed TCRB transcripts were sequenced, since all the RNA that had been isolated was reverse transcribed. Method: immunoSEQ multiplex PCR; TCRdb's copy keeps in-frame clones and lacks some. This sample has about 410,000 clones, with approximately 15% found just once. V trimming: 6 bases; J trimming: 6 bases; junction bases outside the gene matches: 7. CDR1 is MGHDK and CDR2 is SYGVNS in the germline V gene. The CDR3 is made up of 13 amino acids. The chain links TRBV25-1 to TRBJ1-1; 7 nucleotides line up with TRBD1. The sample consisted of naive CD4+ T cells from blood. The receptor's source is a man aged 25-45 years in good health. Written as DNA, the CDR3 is TGTGCCAGCAGCGCGGGACAGATCTCTGAAGCTTTCTTT. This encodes CASSAGQISEAFF.